A single sample is the source of the 21 T cell receptor beta chains below, sequenced in a study of control samples from healthy donors and cancer patients. Measured with immunoSEQ multiplex PCR; TCRdb has only the in-frame clones, and not every one. The data show about 270,000 clones, roughly 87% seen once. The specimen was PBMCs. All receptors come from a woman aged 60 to 75 with lung cancer.

The chain has TRBV28 and TRBJ2-1; 14 positions match TRBD2. V shed 5 bases, J shed 0 bases, and the junction held 9 bases outside the gene matches. The CDR3 loop spans 19 amino acids. The germline V gene has CDR1 MDHEN and CDR2 SYDVKM. The CDR3 region has the DNA TGTGCCAGCAGTCCGACCCCCGGGACTAGCGGGAGCTCCTACAATGAGCAGTTCTTC. Translating it yields CASSPTPGTSGSSYNEQFF.

CDR3 in DNA: TGTGCCAGCAGAATGACAGGGGCCTACGAGCAGTACTTC. As protein: CASRMTGAYEQYF. V usage is TRBV6-5 and J usage is TRBJ2-7, with 8 bases matching TRBD1. Germline V gives CDR1 MNHEY, CDR2 SVGAGI. This CDR3 is 13 amino acids long. The trim removed 6 bases at V and 2 bases at J, leaving 3 bases unmatched.

The chain links TRBV9 to TRBJ2-2, with 7 bases fitting TRBD1. V dropped 5 bases and J dropped 3; count of bases not matched to a gene: 10. CDR3 size: 16 residues. The germline V gene encodes CDR1 SGDLS and CDR2 YYNGEE. The CDR3 coding sequence is TGTGCCAGCAGTGAGTACTGGGACAGCTACACCGGGGAGCTGTTTTTT. As protein: CASSEYWDSYTGELFF.

This chain joins TRBV10-1 and TRBJ2-3, with D possibly being TRBD1 or TRBD2 (6 bases each). Trimming pared 4 bases from V and 4 bases from J, leaving 9 bases between. Germline CDR1 reads WNHNN; CDR2 reads SYGVQD (reference sequence). The CDR3 sequence is 13 residues long. The CDR3, as DNA: TGCGCCAGCAGTGGGGGGGCGGCAGATACGCAGTATTTT. This codes for CASSGGAADTQYF.

The chain recombines TRBV25-1 with TRBJ2-2; D ambiguous. V lost 8 bases and J lost 3, with 7 bases in between. The CDR3 length is 12 residues. Germline CDR1 and CDR2: MGHDK and SYGVNS. The CDR3: CASLQYTGELFF. CDR3 bases: TGTGCCAGCCTTCAGTACACCGGGGAGCTGTTTTTT.

As DNA, the CDR3 is TGTGCCAGCAGTGAGGCGGCGGTGAGCAATCAGCCCCAGCATTTT. Translating gives CASSEAAVSNQPQHF. The chain couples TRBV2 to TRBJ1-5; D uncertain. Germline V gene lookup returns CDR1 SNHLY and CDR2 FYNNEI. V lost 3 bases and J 1 base, leaving 10 bases between the germline ends. The length of the CDR3 is 15 residues.

CDR3: CASSLLPGGSQPQHF. CDR3 sequence (DNA): TGTGCCAGCAGCTTGTTACCCGGGGGTAGTCAGCCCCAGCATTTT. This chain joins TRBV5-5 and TRBJ1-5; possible D gene TRBD1, 5 bases. V was clipped by 1 base and J by 6 bases, with 14 bases between them. Germline V gene sequence: CDR1 SGHKS, CDR2 YYEKEE (reference sequence). The CDR3 loop spans 15 amino acids. Filled out from reference TRBV5-5 and TRBJ1-5, the complete variable domain reads DAGVTQSPTHLIKTRGQQVTLRCSPISGHKSVSWYQQVLGQGPQFIFQYYEKEERGRGNFPDRFSARQFPNYSSELNVNALLLGDSALYLCASSLLPGGSQPQHFGDGTRLSIL.

The rearrangement joins TRBV18 to TRBJ1-6, with D possibly matching TRBD1 (5 bases). Trimming pared 3 bases from V and 7 bases from J, leaving 16 bases between. The germline V gene has CDR1 KGHSH and CDR2 LQKENI. The CDR3 sequence is 16 residues long. CDR3 in amino acids: CASSPQSRAQNSPLHF. The CDR3 coding sequence is TGTGCCAGCTCACCGCAGTCCAGGGCTCAAAATTCACCCCTCCACTTT.

To note about this clone: Germline and junction disagree at one end, which may indicate a read error. The chain joins TRBV14 to TRBJ1-4; D is ambiguous. The germline gives CDR1 SGHDN, CDR2 FVKESK. The CDR3 runs 17 residues. The CDR3 coding sequence is TGTGCCAGCAGTCAAGGATGGCAACATGCGGCTAATGAAAAACTGTTTTTT. It is translated as CASSQGWQHAANEKLFF.

The chain employs TRBV3-1 (or the pseudogene TRBV3-2) and TRBJ2-1; 7 bases are shared with TRBD1. The junction had 9 bases not matched to a gene; V was cut back by 4 bases and J by 12 bases. Germline lookup yields CDR1 LGHDT and CDR2 YNNKEL (reference sequence). The CDR3 contains 13 residues. Written as DNA, the CDR3 is TGTGCCAGCAGCCGCCTGACAGGACAGGTGCAGTTCTTC. This codes for CASSRLTGQVQFF.

The count of this clone is one. The sample has other DNA sequences that encode this CDR3 too. This chain connects TRBV7-2 to TRBJ2-7; no reliable D call. CDR3 size: 13 residues. Per the germline V gene, CDR1 is SGHTA and CDR2 is FQGNSA. Trimming left V 3 bases short and J 0 bases short, with 6 bases between. The CDR3 is CASSFGGSYEQYF. The CDR3 DNA reads TGTGCCAGCAGCTTCGGCGGCTCCTACGAGCAGTACTTC.

This chain connects TRBV6-5 to TRBJ1-1; D unresolved. Germline V lookup: CDR1 MNHEY, CDR2 SVGAGI. This CDR3 region has 15 residues. V shed 5 bases and J shed 4 bases, with 17 bases lying between them. CDR3 region: CASSIRPTRSTEAFF. The CDR3 nucleotides read TGTGCCAGCAGTATAAGGCCAACAAGGAGCACTGAAGCTTTCTTT.

The chain uses TRBV19 and TRBJ1-1, with TRBD1 matching over 7 bases. CDR3 length equals 15 residues. Germline-derived CDR1 and CDR2 are LNHDA and SQIVND (reference sequence). V trimming: 5 bases; J trimming: 0 bases; junction bases outside the gene matches: 6. The CDR3 DNA is TGTGCCAGTAGTGAACAGGGGATAATGAACACTGAAGCTTTCTTT. Translating gives CASSEQGIMNTEAFF. The full variable domain, rest sourced from reference TRBV19 and TRBJ1-1, is DGGITQSPKYLFRKEGQNVTLSCEQNLNHDAMYWYRQDPGQGLRLIYYSQIVNDFQKGDIAEGYSVSREKKESFPLTVTSAQKNPTAFYLCASSEQGIMNTEAFFGQGTRLTVV.

This clone was seen just once. The chain combines TRBV9 with TRBJ1-1, with D maybe TRBD1 (5 bases). The germline gives CDR1 SGDLS, CDR2 YYNGEE. Trimming removed 1 base from V and 3 bases from J, with 10 bases in between. The CDR3 is 14 residues long. CDR3 bases: TGTGCCAGCAGCGTAATTCAGGGAGACACTGAAGCTTTCTTT. Translated, it gives CASSVIQGDTEAFF.

This clone is a singleton in its sample. The chain uses TRBV18 and TRBJ2-1, with unresolved D. V shed 3 bases and J shed 2 bases, with 11 bases lying between them. The V gene's germline CDR1 is KGHSH and CDR2 LQKENI. The CDR3 is 15 amino acids. CDR3 bases: TGTGCCAGCTCACCGGGCCTAGTAACCTACAATGAGCAGTTCTTC. This gives the protein CASSPGLVTYNEQFF.

J is TRBJ1-6 and V is TRBV10-2; tentative D call: TRBD1 (5 bases). CDR3 size: 15 residues. Trimming shortened V by 7 bases and J by 7 bases, and 17 bases separated the two germline ends. Germline CDR1 reads WSHSY; CDR2 reads SAAADI. The CDR3 region is CASTRSGRDNSPLHF. The DNA for the CDR3 is TGCGCCAGCACCCGGTCAGGGAGGGACAATTCACCCCTCCACTTT.

The V call is TRBV28, the J call TRBJ2-1; 12 nucleotides agree with TRBD2. Germline loops: CDR1 MDHEN, CDR2 SYDVKM. The length of the CDR3 is 14 residues. V shed 5 bases, J shed 10 bases, and the junction held 6 bases outside the gene matches. Written as DNA, the CDR3 is TGTGCCAGCAGTGCTAGCGGGAGGGCCAGGGAGCAGTTCTTC. This codes for CASSASGRAREQFF.

As to this clone: In the same sample, other DNA sequences code for this CDR3. The chain carries TRBV3-1 (or the pseudogene TRBV3-2) and TRBJ1-1; TRBD1 aligns across 7 bases. Germline V gene lookup returns CDR1 LGHDT and CDR2 YNNKEL (reference sequence). V shed 0 bases, J shed 5 bases, and the junction held 3 bases outside the gene matches. This CDR3 has 14 amino acids. CDR3 region: CASSQEGGGTEAFF. The CDR3 coding sequence is TGTGCCAGCAGCCAAGAAGGGGGCGGGACTGAAGCTTTCTTT.

This clone was observed at least ten times. The chain carries TRBV27 and TRBJ1-5; unclear D gene. The V and J ends lost 2 bases and 0 bases respectively, with 8 bases between them. This CDR3 contains 15 residues. CDR1 MNHEY and CDR2 SMNVEV come from the germline V gene (reference sequence). CDR3 bases: TGTGCCAGCAGTTTAGCCGCCGATAGCAATCAGCCCCAGCATTTT. Its translation: CASSLAADSNQPQHF.

This clone showed up just a few times. The CDR3 DNA is TGTGCCAGCAGCCTGGGGGGGCTACTCTCTGGAAACACCATATATTTT. It specifies CASSLGGLLSGNTIYF. V usage is TRBV7-9 and J usage is TRBJ1-3; weak D call: TRBD1 (6 bases). The CDR3 is 16 residues long. Germline loops: CDR1 SEHNR, CDR2 FQNEAQ (reference sequence). Trimming cost V 5 bases and J 0 bases, with 14 bases left between them. The variable domain in full, completed from reference TRBV7-9 and TRBJ1-3, reads DTGVSQNPRHKITKRGQNVTFRCDPISEHNRLYWYRQTLGQGPEFLTYFQNEAQLEKSRLLSDRFSAERPKGSFSTLEIQRTEQGDSAMYLCASSLGGLLSGNTIYFGEGSWLTVV.

The V call is TRBV6-5, the J call TRBJ2-1; D gene unclear. This CDR3 region has 13 residues. V lost 2 bases to trimming and J lost 7 bases, with 9 bases between them. Germline V gene lookup returns CDR1 MNHEY and CDR2 SVGAGI. The CDR3 here is CASSYLDRNEQFF. The CDR3 DNA sequence: TGTGCCAGCAGTTACCTGGACCGTAATGAGCAGTTCTTC.